The present T cell receptor (beta chain) was sequenced within a study of T cells in tumors after PD-1 blockade (dated by TCRdb to between 2019 and 2020). Regarding the research as a whole: Prior checkpoint blockade, systemic immunosuppressant use, and recent radiotherapy or other anti-cancer therapy within 4 weeks were grounds for patient exclusion. Paired single-cell RNA and TCR sequencing was done in the study on site-matched tumors from patients with BCC or SCC, both before and after anti-PD-1 therapy. A subset of patients also received ongoing daily vismodegib 150 mg during anti-PD-1 treatment. Patients were treated with either pembrolizumab 200 mg every 3 weeks or cemiplimab 350 mg every 2 weeks. RECIST version 1.1 was used to assess clinical response. Peripheral blood samples averaged around 110,000 TCR templates (range roughly 24,000-260,000) and 35,000 to 40,000 unique clonotypes. To compare clonotypes in blood and tumor, bulk TCR sequencing was done on some 10 peripheral blood samples taken from four or five patients. The paper as a whole reports these results and caveats: Approximately 41% of the TCR clonotypes from tumors also showed up in blood, and some novel exhausted tumor clones were present in pre-treatment blood, which suggests peripheral recruitment. Where the novel T cell clones came from was not identified, and possible sources could include lymphoid organs or rare unexpanded clones inside the tumor or in the tumor periphery.

The immunoSEQ platform was used to carry out deep TCRbeta sequencing. The authors' analysis ran thus. Only productive rearrangements were exported from the immunoSEQ Analyzer for further analysis. Bulk TCRbeta clonotypes were assigned T cell phenotypes by matching to single-cell RNA+TCR-seq clones sharing the same TCRbeta sequence. Tumor enrichment of a clone was calculated by dividing the clone's tumor frequency by the clone's PBMC frequency, both taken from bulk TCR sequencing. GLIPH was used to sort TCRs into specificity groups, which are clusters of distinct TCRs that likely recognize common antigens through shared CDR3 motifs. This immuneACCESS table, as held by TCRdb, lists in-frame sequences with V and J called but not all clones. Of the missing ones, under half trace to an unresolved V gene in checked studies; the others have no known cause. V and J calls and clone size are given by that table; D and trimming were obtained from the DNA. Present in this sample are about 33,000 clones, roughly 78% of which were seen just once. Of the sample, 38% falls within the top ten clones.

The CDR3 sequence runs 12 residues, both termini included. CDR1 and CDR2 were assigned from the germline V gene as SGHNT and YENEEA. This clone appeared a single time. The specificity of this receptor is unknown. Here the CDR3 omits its conserved ending phenylalanine or tryptophan, so a read error is the likely source. The DNA is omitted, as the CDR3 cannot be located on it reliably, and the CDR3 follows TCRdb's listing. Reading the label with the study, this specimen's time point is: before anti-PD-1 therapy. For bulk TCRbeta sequencing, genomic DNA was extracted from tumor biopsies or peripheral blood, and input amounts ranged from 616 ng to 6,004 ng. All patients had histologically proven advanced or metastatic basal or squamous cell carcinoma and were poor candidates for surgical resection. The basal cell carcinoma cohort was made up of approximately twelve patients, and bulk tumor TCR sequencing was performed for 8 of these patients.

The chain couples TRBV11-3 to TRBJ1-2; whether TRBD1, the table's D call, matches the DNA was not checked. The source is a human donor with basal cell carcinoma. Sequencing used PBMCs, obtained before anti-PD-1 treatment. Here the CDR3 is given as CASSTRSGQVVV.